This record concerns one T cell receptor (beta chain) sequence. There is no known antigen for this receptor. Per-nucleotide qualities are absent, and no much larger clonotype sits a single base away. The cohort consisted of 650 to 850 healthy bone marrow donors. At the time of sampling, all cohort members were nominally healthy, though unrecorded immune exposures were likely present. The donor tested CMV seropositive, placing the donor among the 289 seropositive members of the cohort. Every donor gave a peripheral blood sample, and the peripheral blood mononuclear cells from that sample were used for TCR beta sequencing. Genomic DNA was extracted from the blood cell samples with the Qiagen DNeasy Blood Extraction Kit. This sample stems from a study of cytomegalovirus exposure and HLA in healthy donors (dated by TCRdb to about 2017). As for the study more broadly: An earlier analysis of roughly 630 of the donors reported roughly 300 Gb of sequence data and roughly 100 million unique TCR beta sequences from roughly 180 million T cells. Around 300 gigabases of sequencing data and tens of millions of unique TCR sequences were included in an early release covering about 700 HLA-typed donors. Of the 300 to 500 genotyped donors, 65% to 90% were placed in the genetic ancestry cluster associated with self-reported Caucasian donors. The aim of the study was to test whether cataloging public T cell receptors could identify signatures of past pathogen exposure. The study profiled the T cell repertoires of fewer than 850 subjects by immunosequencing and related them to cytomegalovirus serostatus. In addition to the first cohort of 666 subjects, a separate validation cohort of 120 different subjects was used. To predict cytomegalovirus infection status, the study combined high-throughput TCR immunosequencing, statistical association of individual TCRs with disease status, and machine learning. A later analysis re-analyzed previously published TCR beta repertoires from 666 donors and added high-resolution HLA genotyping to study TCR occurrence patterns. In the later analysis, no new phenotypic data were used to find candidate immune exposures; instead, reliance was placed on TCR beta sequences and their occurrence across donors. An earlier analysis of roughly 600 of the donors used high-throughput TCR beta sequencing to judge whether each TCR beta V gene segment behaved as functional or pseudogenic. Donor age, sex, ethnicity and CMV serostatus were collected together with the repertoire data. Genome-wide SNP genotypes for about 60% of the roughly 700 donors were used in a later genetic analysis, which treated that subset as a discovery cohort. Every repertoire in the discovery cohort had been generated on one and the same sequencing platform. HLA typing covered class I and class II loci at four-digit resolution. Typing coverage varied by locus: roughly 629-640 donors for A, B, C, DRB1 and DQB1; approximately 520 for DQA1; 600 to 610 for DPA1; approximately 490 for DPB1. Because of strong linkage in the cohort, roughly five DR-DQ haplotypes were treated as single units for association and clustering. Among some 400 genotyped donors of the cohort, an average of about 240,000 unique TCR beta nucleotide sequences were sequenced per donor, around a sixth of them non-productive. What the study reported, not specific to this receptor: Specific HLA alleles were associated with about 17,000 TCR beta sequences at a false discovery rate of 0.05 in a later analysis. In the study, approximately 150 TCR beta chains were listed as associated with cytomegalovirus. In a later analysis, the rate of TCR association differed among HLA loci, with DRB1 alleles having the most associated TCRs and HLA-C alleles having the fewest. Most TCR sequences were observed very rarely across donors, whereas some public TCRs were present in many individuals. An association between a missense DCLRE1C variant and V-gene and J-gene trimming of TCR beta chains was found in a later genetic analysis and replicated in an independent cohort. When HLA alleles, especially DR and DQ, strongly co-occurred, attributing TCR associations to individual alleles was difficult. This cohort had only TCR beta chains sequenced, and the lack of alpha or paired-chain data limited which features could be detected. A later genetic analysis reported fewer N-insertions in productive TCRs among donors in an Asian-associated ancestry cluster than the approximately 670-donor mean. Cytomegalovirus status was reported to be diagnosed by the classifier with high specificity and sensitivity in both the original and validation cohorts. Because counts were too low, roughly 17 rarely observed V segments, including chromosome 9 orphons, were left out of the earlier analysis of roughly 600 of the donors. A further reported finding was that TCR beta sequences accurately predicted the HLA-A and HLA-B alleles for most subjects in the first cohort. Some IMGT-functional V segments, including TRBV6-2 and TRBV6-3, could not be distinguished by the 87-base-pair reads and were therefore excluded. It was suggested by the authors that the approach could potentially be generalized to other disease states and immunological phenotypes. Correlated functional status among segregating V segments might reflect linkage disequilibrium, but an unknown experimental factor could not be ruled out. Compared with equally common non-associated chains, HLA-associated TCR beta chains in a later analysis were more clonally expanded and had lower generation probabilities. According to a later analysis, parvovirus B19, influenza, CMV and Epstein-Barr virus appeared linked to several top co-occurrence clusters. The only immune exposure information available for the cohort was CMV serostatus. HLA typing was unavailable for some donors at each locus, so association tests used only the typed subset. In a later analysis, most CMV-associated TCR beta chains were found to appear HLA-restricted, with HLA associations seemingly driven largely by CMV exposure. The sequencing pipeline was judged likely to have produced a cluster of highly shared sequence variants as a technical artifact. Broadly in line with IMGT annotations, most TCR beta V segments showed up in productive rearrangements about 90% or about 30% of the time in an earlier analysis of several hundred of the donors. Three of the identified cytomegalovirus-associated TCR beta chains were confirmed in vitro to be specific for cytomegalovirus antigens. Presence/absence analyses assumed roughly uniform sequencing depth across donors, an assumption that may not hold.

Libraries were built with the immunoSEQ multiplex PCR assay. For the multiplex PCR, a mixture combining 60 forward primers for TCR Vbeta segments and 13 reverse primers for TCR Jbeta segments was used. Amplification of the CDR3 region of rearranged TCR beta genes was performed with a multiplex PCR assay on genomic DNA. Amplified TCR beta libraries were sequenced as 87-base-pair reads on the Illumina HiSeq System. On the study's bioinformatics: In a later analysis, some 80 million unique TCR beta chains were counted across the roughly 700 repertoires, and around 10 million of these chains were shared by at least two donors. Raw reads were error-corrected and collapsed into unique sequences by a nearest-neighbor algorithm in which closely related sequences were merged to remove PCR and sequencing errors. To assign V, D and J gene segments, CDR3 sequences were aligned to IMGT reference sequences. For a sequence to be retained, a match of at least six nucleotides to both a V gene segment and a J gene segment was required. Rearrangements were called productive when the CDR3 lacked stop codons and stayed in frame with V and J; all others were non-productive. Following IMGT convention, CDR3 was defined as the stretch from the second conserved V-encoded cysteine up to the conserved J-encoded phenylalanine. The earlier analysis of about 640 of the donors excluded any sequence lacking an unambiguous match to a single V gene segment. In an earlier analysis of approximately 590 of the donors, V segments were called functional above 56.7% productive rearrangements and were called segregating when the between-donor standard deviation exceeded 5%. A statistical classification framework was built for diagnosing cytomegalovirus status from the catalog of TCR beta chain sequences. In a later analysis, TCR nucleotide sequences were compared against IMGT/GENE-DB human TR gene sequences so that V and J genes could be assigned. A later analysis assigned CDR3 sequences and most-parsimonious VDJ recombination scenarios with the TCRdist pipeline. In a later analysis, each TCR beta chain was defined by its CDR3 amino acid sequence together with its V-gene family, and reads lacking a unique V-gene family were excluded. A later analysis removed roughly 590 highly shared, low-generation-probability nucleotide sequences to deal with suspected cross-contamination and a sequencing artifact. A later analysis calculated a clonal expansion index for each public chain from normalized within-repertoire ranks of inferred template counts. In a later analysis, generation probabilities were computed using a VDJ recombination model fitted to out-of-frame rearrangements, and the results were checked against IGoR. A later analysis scored TCR-TCR, TCR-HLA and TCR-CMV co-occurrence with hypergeometric tests, applying a repertoire-size bias correction to TCR pairs. To estimate false discovery rates, a later analysis permuted the HLA or CMV assignments 20 times. In a later analysis, co-occurring TCRs were grouped with DBSCAN, and TCRdist sequence similarity was added when clustering was performed within HLA-allele-positive subsets. Co-occurrence clustering excluded repertoires with fewer than 30,000 or more than 120,000 public chains, plus five with anomalous nucleotide sharing. As stored in TCRdb, this immuneACCESS dataset retains in-frame rearrangements with V and J assigned. A fraction of the clones does not appear; measured against another copy, unresolved V genes explain less than half of the discrepancy, and the remainder lacks a known reason. V, J and clone size are taken as reported in that table, and D and trimming were inferred from the DNA itself. In this sample the table shows 110,000 to 150,000 clones, 70% to 80% of which occur a single time. Approximately 2.3% of the sample is taken by the ten largest.

CDR1 and CDR2 were assigned from the germline V gene as MGHRA and YSYEKL. There are 16 amino acids in the CDR3, from cysteine to phenylalanine inclusive. Only the CDR3 portion is preserved as DNA: 48 bases, with reading frame beginning at the first base. V and J lose 1 base and 10 bases, and a span of 22 bases separates them. This chain joins TRBV4-1 to TRBJ1-1; a weak D assignment points to TRBD1 (5 bases agree). The sequencing sample was made of PBMCs. This TCR was sampled from an older woman in good health and CMV-seropositive. The DNA sequence is given as TGCGCCAGCAGCCAAGGGAGGGAGCCGGAAGTTGGGGGAGCTTTCTTT. Its translation reads: CASSQGREPEVGGAFF.